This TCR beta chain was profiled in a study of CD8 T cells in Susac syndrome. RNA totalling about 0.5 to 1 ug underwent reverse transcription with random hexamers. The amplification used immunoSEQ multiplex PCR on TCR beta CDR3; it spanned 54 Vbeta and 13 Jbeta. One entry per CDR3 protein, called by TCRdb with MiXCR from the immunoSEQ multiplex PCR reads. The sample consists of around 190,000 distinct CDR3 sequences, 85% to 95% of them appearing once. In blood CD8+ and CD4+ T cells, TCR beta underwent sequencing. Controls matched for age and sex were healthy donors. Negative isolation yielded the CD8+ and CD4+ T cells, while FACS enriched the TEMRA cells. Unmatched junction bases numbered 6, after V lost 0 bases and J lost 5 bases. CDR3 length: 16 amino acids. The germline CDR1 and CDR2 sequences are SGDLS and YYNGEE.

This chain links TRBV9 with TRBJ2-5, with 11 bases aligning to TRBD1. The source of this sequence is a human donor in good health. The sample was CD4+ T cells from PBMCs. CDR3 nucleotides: TGTGCCAGCAGCGTAGGAGGCGGGACAGGGGGTGAGACCCAGTACTTC. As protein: CASSVGGGTGGETQYF. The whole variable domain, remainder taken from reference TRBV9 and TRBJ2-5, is DSGVTQTPKHLITATGQRVTLRCSPRSGDLSVYWYQQSLDQGLQFLIQYYNGEERAKGNILERFSAQQFPDLHSELNLSSLELGDSALYFCASSVGGGTGGETQYFGPGTRLLVL.